These 11 T cell receptor beta chains came from one sample sequenced in a study of blood T cell repertoires in COVID-19. Measured with immunoSEQ multiplex PCR; TCRdb has only the in-frame clones, and not every one. The sample carries 130,000 or so clones, around 89% recorded once. The sequenced sample was peripheral blood. The receptor set was obtained from a man aged 45-65 years with active or convalescent COVID-19.

This clone has just a few counts. This chain links TRBV27 with TRBJ2-1, with TRBD1 matching over 7 bases. The V and J ends lost 10 bases and 7 bases, in that order; junction bases with no gene match: 13. Per germline, CDR1 MNHEY and CDR2 SMNVEV (reference sequence). The CDR3 has 14 amino acids. DNA for the CDR3: TGTGCCAATACCGAGGGGGCTAGTTGGAATGAGCAGTTCTTC. This translates into CANTEGASWNEQFF.

The chain has TRBV3-1 (or the pseudogene TRBV3-2) and TRBJ1-1; no firm D call. V gave up 2 bases and J gave up 1 base, with 5 bases separating them. This CDR3 is 13 amino acids long. The germline V gene has CDR1 LGHDT and CDR2 YNNKEL (reference sequence). CDR3 in DNA: TGTGCCAGCAGCCAAACATCGAACACTGAAGCTTTCTTT. It yields the protein CASSQTSNTEAFF.

The chain couples TRBV19 to TRBJ1-6, with 7 bases lining up with TRBD1. CDR3 size: 20 residues. Germline V CDR1 and CDR2: LNHDA, SQIVND (reference sequence). Losses at the gene ends were 0 bases for V and 5 bases for J; bases not matched to a gene: 16. This CDR3 is CASSIEPQRRWTGNNSPLHF. The CDR3 DNA follows: TGTGCCAGTAGTATAGAGCCACAACGTCGCTGGACAGGCAATAATTCACCCCTCCACTTT.

The rearrangement links TRBV6-1 to TRBJ1-3; D not resolved. There are 12 residues in the CDR3. V was cut by 0 bases and J by 11 bases, with 8 bases left in between. Germline CDR1 MNHNS, CDR2 SASEGT. The CDR3 region is CASSEASFPIYF. CDR3 nucleotide sequence: TGTGCCAGCAGTGAAGCGAGTTTTCCCATATATTTT.

The chain is built from TRBV5-1 and TRBJ2-5; a possible D gene is TRBD1 (5 bases). CDR3 length: 13 amino acids. Trimming took 3 bases from V and 0 from J, leaving 6 bases between them. Germline loops: CDR1 SGHRS, CDR2 YFSETQ. The CDR3 spells CASSWGHQETQYF. DNA of the CDR3: TGCGCCAGCAGCTGGGGCCACCAAGAGACCCAGTACTTC.

A single count supports this clone. The chain combines TRBV24-1 with TRBJ2-5; 8 bases map to TRBD2. This CDR3 is built from 15 residues. Germline CDR1 and CDR2: KGHDR and SFDVKD. V trimming: 5 bases; J trimming: 5 bases; junction bases outside the gene matches: 9. This chain's CDR3 is CATSVPREGRETQYF. Here the CDR3 DNA reads TGTGCCACCAGTGTGCCCCGGGAGGGTCGGGAGACCCAGTACTTC.

V and J are TRBV4-2 and TRBJ2-7, with a tentative D call TRBD1 (7 bases). This CDR3 has 15 amino acids. Looked up from germline, CDR1 is LGHNA and CDR2 is YNFKEQ. V was pared by 1 base and J by 5 bases, with 15 bases between. CDR3 in DNA: TGTGCCAGCAGCCAAGGGAGGAGGGACAGTGACGAGCAGTACTTC. As protein: CASSQGRRDSDEQYF.

V gene TRBV30 combines with J gene TRBJ2-1, with TRBD2 matching over 11 bases. This CDR3 spans 15 amino acids. CDR1 is GTSNPN, CDR2 SVGIG, per germline (reference sequence). V shed 4 bases and J 3 bases; nucleotides not matched to a gene: 5. The CDR3 nucleotides read TGTGCCTGGAAACGGGGACTAGCGGACTACAATGAGCAGTTCTTC. Residues: CAWKRGLADYNEQFF.

The chain employs TRBV7-9 and TRBJ2-7, with a tentative D call TRBD1 (5 bases). In germline, CDR1 is SEHNR, CDR2 FQNEAQ (reference sequence). The CDR3 runs 16 residues. Deletions cut 4 bases from V and 1 base from J, with 17 bases between. The CDR3 is CASSYGLGEQSYEQYF. The CDR3 DNA follows: TGTGCCAGCAGCTACGGTCTAGGGGAACAATCCTACGAGCAGTACTTC.

Details on this clone: At one of its ends the junction is not consistent with the germline gene, which may arise from a read error. V usage is TRBV3-1 (or the pseudogene TRBV3-2) and J usage is TRBJ1-6; 7 bases are shared with TRBD1. From germline, CDR1 is LGHDT and CDR2 YNNKEL (reference sequence). The length of the CDR3 is 18 residues. The CDR3 coding sequence is TGTGCCCGCAGCCAAGATCTTTTGGGCAGGGGGGCGAGGGGGGCCCTCCACTTT. Residues: CARSQDLLGRGARGALHF.

The rearrangement joins TRBV24-1 to TRBJ2-3; 9 positions match TRBD1. The germline V gene has CDR1 KGHDR and CDR2 SFDVKD. Trimming took 4 bases from V and 2 from J; bases not matched to a gene: 6. The CDR3 sequence is 16 residues long. CDR3 residues: CATSEQGASPTDTQYF. CDR3 sequence (DNA): TGTGCCACCAGTGAACAGGGGGCCTCACCCACAGATACGCAGTATTTT.